One sample yielded the 11 T cell receptor beta chains listed below, sequenced in a study of glioma-infiltrating T cells. TCR alpha and beta CDR3 regions were amplified from RNA using iRepertoire nested multiplex PCR. One entry per CDR3 protein, called by TCRdb with MiXCR from the multiplex PCR reads. The sample holds over 140,000 distinct CDR3 sequences, roughly two fifths seen once. Sequenced: glioma tissue, nonneoplastic brain tissue, or PBMCs (not recorded which). Receptors were obtained from a human donor with low-grade glioma or glioblastoma, undergoing nonglioma brain surgery, or in good health (not recorded which).

The gene calls are TRBV4-1 and TRBJ1-1; D is uncertain. There are 16 residues in the CDR3. V was clipped by 5 bases and J by 0 bases, with 16 bases between them. Looked up from germline, CDR1 is MGHRA and CDR2 is YSYEKL. CDR3 sequence reads: CASSSVGGRLNTEAFF. CDR3 bases: TGCGCCAGCAGCTCGGTGGGTGGACGGCTGAACACTGAAGCTTTCTTT.

The chain combines TRBV3-1 with TRBJ1-2, with D perhaps matching TRBD1 (5 bases). Trimming cost V 10 bases and J 1 base, with 22 bases left between them. Germline V lookup: CDR1 LGHDT, CDR2 YNNKEL (reference sequence). This CDR3 is built from 16 residues. The CDR3 spells CAISSARQGHNYGYTF. In DNA form, the CDR3 reads TGTGCCATCAGTTCCGCCCGGCAGGGCCATAACTATGGCTACACCTTC.

V usage is TRBV20-1 and J usage is TRBJ2-6, with 12 bases lining up with TRBD2. The V segment lost 0 bases and the J segment 5 bases; nucleotides outside the gene matches: 14. Germline assignment: CDR1 DFQATT and CDR2 SNEGSKA (reference sequence). The CDR3 is made up of 20 amino acids. The CDR3 DNA reads as TGCAGTGCTAGAGAGGGGACACTAGCGGGAGGATCCTTGAGGGCCAACGTCCTGACTTTC. Translation gives CSAREGTLAGGSLRANVLTF.

Remarks on this clonotype: A much larger clonotype is one base distant, so this may be a read error. This sequence joins TRBV6-5 and TRBJ2-1; 11 bases fit TRBD2. The V gene's germline CDR1 is MNHEY and CDR2 SVGAGI. This CDR3 has 15 residues. The CDR3 spells CASSSGTSGSNEQLF. In DNA, the CDR3 is TGTGCCAGCAGTTCCGGGACTAGCGGATCTAATGAGCAGCTCTTC.

This clonotype was detected a few times. This sequence joins TRBV2 and TRBJ1-1; D ambiguous. Trimming took off 4 bases at V and 0 bases at J, with 6 bases between the two ends. In germline, CDR1 is SNHLY, CDR2 FYNNEI. The length of the CDR3 is 13 residues. CDR3 residues: CASSVELNTEAFF. The CDR3 region has the DNA TGTGCCAGCAGTGTCGAGCTGAACACTGAAGCTTTCTTT.

As to this clonotype: A much bigger clone sits one base away, suggesting this may be a read error. V usage is TRBV27 and J usage is TRBJ2-7, with unresolved D. Germline-derived CDR1 and CDR2 are MNHEY and SMNVEV (reference sequence). The CDR3 runs 12 residues. CDR3 sequence (DNA): TGTGCCAGCAGTTTATCAGGCTACGGGCAGTACTTC. It yields the protein CASSLSGYGQYF.

The V gene is TRBV7-9, the J gene TRBJ1-3; no firm D call. The CDR3 has 16 amino acids. Germline CDR1 SEHNR, CDR2 FQNEAQ (reference sequence). Between the trimmed V and J ends, which lost 4 bases and 0 bases, there was a span of 13 bases. The CDR3 DNA reads as TGTGCCAGCAGCTCCACCCGGTTAAGCTCTGGAAACACCATATATTTT. Translation gives CASSSTRLSSGNTIYF.

This chain links TRBV28 with TRBJ2-2; D may be TRBD1 or TRBD2 (6 bases each). V was trimmed by 1 base and J by 1 base, leaving 10 bases between them. This CDR3 is 16 amino acids long. Looked up from germline, CDR1 is MDHEN and CDR2 is SYDVKM. CDR3 in amino acids: CASSLSGAGNTGELFF. The CDR3, as DNA: TGTGCCAGCAGTTTATCGGGGGCAGGGAACACCGGGGAGCTGTTTTTT.

This clonotype was found once. Just one base apart from a much larger clone, this may be a read error. The V gene is TRBV28, the J gene TRBJ2-7; 8 positions match TRBD1. The V gene's germline CDR1 is MDHEN and CDR2 SYDVKM. The CDR3 consists of 12 residues. With 8 bases clipped from V and 7 bases from J, the junction kept 7 bases outside the gene matches. CDR3 DNA: TGTGCCAGCGGGACAGGACACTTGGAGCAGTACTTC. It codes for CASGTGHLEQYF.

This clonotype was detected once. This chain uses TRBV6-4 with TRBJ2-3; D ambiguous. Germline V lookup: CDR1 MRHNA, CDR2 SNTAGT. The length of the CDR3 is 13 residues. The ends were cut back, 2 bases at V and 2 bases at J, with 5 bases in the middle. The CDR3 loop is CASSDIDTDTQYF. DNA for the CDR3: TGTGCCAGCAGTGACATAGACACAGATACGCAGTATTTT.

This clonotype was seen a few times. This sequence joins TRBV27 and TRBJ2-7; 14 bases fit TRBD2. CDR3 length: 15 residues. Germline loops: CDR1 MNHEY, CDR2 SMNVEV (reference sequence). V lost 3 bases and J lost 7; bases outside the gene matches: 5. DNA for the CDR3: TGTGCCAGCAGTTTTCGGACTAGCGGGAGGTCGGAGCAGTACTTC. Translated, it gives CASSFRTSGRSEQYF.